These 25 T cell receptor beta chains originate from one sample sequenced in a study of post-analysis software for immune sequencing data (dated by TCRdb to between 2014 and 2016). Overall study outcomes, separate from this receptor: Significantly higher frequencies in patients than in controls were found for five or six TRBV segments, including TRBV5-6, TRBV5-1 and TRBV20-1.

Antigens for these TCRs are unknown. Libraries were built with PCR. This sample was sequenced with an Illumina HiSeq 2500. To reduce PCR and sequencing biases, unique molecular identifiers were built into the TCR beta cDNA libraries. TCRdb passed the public sequencing reads through fastp at Q25 and MiXCR, retaining productive beta sequences. Rows merge per CDR3 protein into single entries with the most common DNA and genes. This sample has a few hundred thousand distinct CDR3 sequences in its table, and approximately 46% of those were observed once. The ten largest clones add up to 9.5% to 13% of the sample. Material: blood. The receptors here all came from a girl under 18 with multiple sclerosis.

This clonotype was detected only a few times. The chain has TRBV15 and TRBJ2-7, with TRBD2 as a possible D gene (6 bases). Between the trimmed V and J ends, which lost 0 bases and 4 bases, there was a span of 10 bases. The CDR3 has 14 residues. Looked up from germline, CDR1 is LNHNV and CDR2 is YYDKDF (reference sequence). CDR3: CATSRDGGNYEQYF. In DNA, the CDR3 is TGTGCCACCAGCAGAGATGGGGGGAATTACGAGCAGTACTTC. Combining the CDR3 with reference TRBV15 and TRBJ2-7 gives the whole variable domain DAMVIQNPRYQVTQFGKPVTLSCSQTLNHNVMYWYQQKSSQAPKLLFHYYDKDFNNEADTPDNFQSRRPNTSFCFLDIRSPGLGDTAMYLCATSRDGGNYEQYFGPGTRLTVT.

This chain connects TRBV20-1 to TRBJ2-1, with TRBD1 identical over 8 bases. CDR3 length equals 14 residues. The germline CDR1 and CDR2 sequences are DFQATT and SNEGSKA (reference sequence). With V trimmed by 1 base and J by 8 bases, 7 bases remained unmatched. The CDR3 DNA reads TGCAGTGCTAGAGGTTCGACAGGGGACGATGAGCAGTTCTTC. Amino acid sequence: CSARGSTGDDEQFF.

This clonotype was seen more than once but under ten times. V is TRBV2 and J is TRBJ2-1, with D possibly matching TRBD1 (5 bases). Trimming removed 7 bases from V and 6 bases from J, with 13 bases in between. The germline gives CDR1 SNHLY, CDR2 FYNNEI. The CDR3 runs to 13 residues. The CDR3 sequence: CASNYGAVNEQFF. CDR3 nucleotide sequence: TGTGCCAGCAACTATGGGGCCGTCAATGAGCAGTTCTTC. The full variable domain, with the rest looked up from reference TRBV2 and TRBJ2-1, is EPEVTQTPSHQVTQMGQEVILRCVPISNHLYFYWYRQILGQKVEFLVSFYNNEISEKSEIFDDQFSVERPDGSNFTLKIRSTKLEDSAMYFCASNYGAVNEQFFGPGTRLTVL.

This clonotype was seen a handful of times. V and J are TRBV15 and TRBJ2-5; 7 nucleotides align to TRBD1. The J call could be wrong; TRBJ2-7 is a better fit for the DNA end. The V gene's germline CDR1 is LNHNV and CDR2 YYDKDF (reference sequence). This CDR3 contains 14 residues. CDR3 bases: TGTGCCACCAGCACTTCCCGGGACAGCTACGAGCAGTACTTC. It specifies CATSTSRDSYEQYF.

The gene calls are TRBV7-8 and TRBJ1-2; D may be TRBD1 (6 bases). CDR1 SGHVS and CDR2 FQNEAQ come from the germline V gene. The CDR3 length is 17 residues. Between the trimmed V and J ends, which lost 1 base and 6 bases, there was a span of 21 bases. This CDR3 reads CASSLVGRGIARDGYTF. In DNA, the CDR3 is TGTGCCAGCAGCTTAGTTGGTAGGGGGATAGCTAGGGATGGCTACACCTTC.

This chain uses TRBV27 with TRBJ2-4, with D possibly matching TRBD1 (5 bases). The J call may be wrong; the DNA end is better matched by TRBJ2-7. Germline lookup yields CDR1 MNHEY and CDR2 SMNVEV (reference sequence). The CDR3 has 14 residues. The CDR3 reads CASSEGAVPYEQYF. The DNA for the CDR3 is TGTGCCAGCTCGGAAGGGGCTGTCCCTTACGAGCAGTACTTC.

A word on this clonotype: Its ends do not fully match the called genes, so a read error is possible. V gene TRBV7-2 combines with J gene TRBJ2-3; TRBD2 is a possible D gene (5 bases). The germline V gene has CDR1 SGHTA and CDR2 FQGNSA. This CDR3 spans 14 amino acids. CDR3 sequence (DNA): TGTGCCAGCAGCTATCAAAGCGGAAAAGATGCGCAGTATTTT. Protein sequence: CASSYQSGKDAQYF.

This rearrangement joins TRBV12-3 or TRBV12-4 to TRBJ1-6; TRBD1 matches at 8 bases. This CDR3 spans 13 amino acids. The ends lost 6 bases at V and 10 bases at J; junction bases unmatched: 5. CDR3 region: CASSQGAGSPLHF. CDR3 DNA: TGTGCCAGCAGCCAGGGGGCTGGATCACCCCTCCACTTT.

A few counts support this clonotype. The V and J genes are TRBV9 and TRBJ2-3; D possibly corresponds to TRBD1 (5 bases). The germline CDR1 and CDR2 sequences are SGDLS and YYNGEE. The CDR3 runs to 15 residues. V was pared by 3 bases and J by 2 bases, with 13 bases between. The CDR3 here is CASSAQKGNTDTQYF. Here the CDR3 DNA reads TGTGCCAGCAGCGCGCAGAAGGGGAACACAGATACGCAGTATTTT.

V is TRBV7-2 and J is TRBJ2-1; 9 bases fit TRBD2. Germline-derived CDR1 and CDR2 are SGHTA and FQGNSA. The CDR3 has 15 residues. With V trimmed by 0 bases and J by 7 bases, 4 bases remained unmatched. CDR3 DNA: TGTGCCAGCAGCTTAGCGTCTAGCGGGGTTAATGAGCAGTTCTTC. Translating gives CASSLASSGVNEQFF.

The table lists this clonotype with a few counts. For the CDR3, the DNA is TGCGCCAGCAGCCAAATTGGACAGGGGTACAATGAGCAGTTCTTC. This encodes CASSQIGQGYNEQFF. The V call is TRBV4-3, the J call TRBJ2-1; 9 positions agree with TRBD1. This CDR3 comprises 15 residues. The V gene end was trimmed by 2 bases and the J gene end by 4 bases; junction bases not matched to a gene: 3. The V gene's germline CDR1 is LGHNA and CDR2 YSLEER.

This sequence joins TRBV20-1 and TRBJ2-7, with 8 bases that match TRBD2. Germline V gene lookup returns CDR1 DFQATT and CDR2 SNEGSKA (reference sequence). The CDR3 contains 16 residues. V shed 5 bases and J 3 bases; nucleotides not matched to a gene: 15. CDR3 protein: CSASEPQLADNYEQYF. The CDR3 DNA reads as TGCAGTGCTTCAGAGCCCCAACTAGCGGACAACTACGAGCAGTACTTC.

The CDR3 DNA reads TGTGCCAGCGCCCGGGGGACCCCAGCCAAAAACATTCAGTACTTC. Protein product: CASARGTPAKNIQYF. J is TRBJ2-4 and V is TRBV3-1, with D possibly being TRBD2 (6 bases). The CDR3 totals 15 residues. With 8 bases removed from V and 0 bases from J, the gap between germline ends came to 14 bases. Germline CDR1 is LGHDT and CDR2 is YNNKEL (reference sequence).

A remark on this clonotype: One end of the junction varies from germline; a read error may be responsible. V gene TRBV7-9 combines with J gene TRBJ2-5, with unresolved D. CDR3 length: 11 residues. In germline, CDR1 is SEHNR, CDR2 FQNEAQ (reference sequence). In DNA, the CDR3 is TGTGTCAGCAGCTTTCCCGGGACCCAGTACTTC. It codes for CVSSFPGTQYF.

This chain links TRBV20-1 with TRBJ2-5; 10 bases are shared with TRBD2. The germline gives CDR1 DFQATT, CDR2 SNEGSKA (reference sequence). Trimming took 5 bases from V and 5 from J; bases not matched to a gene: 17. The CDR3 sequence is 17 residues long. In DNA form, the CDR3 reads TGCAGTGCTGCCTCAGGGACTAGCGCACGTTTCCGGGAGACCCAGTACTTC. Its translation is CSAASGTSARFRETQYF.

The V call is TRBV7-8, the J call TRBJ2-3; 8 bases are a match to TRBD1. The CDR3 has 15 residues. Germline CDR1 reads SGHVS; CDR2 reads FQNEAQ. Unmatched junction bases numbered 5, after V lost 5 bases and J lost 1 base. The CDR3 coding sequence is TGTGCCAGCAGCGCAGGGACAGGAGGCACAGATACGCAGTATTTT. Translated: CASSAGTGGTDTQYF. The variable domain in full, completed from reference TRBV7-8 and TRBJ2-3, reads GAGVSQSPRYKVAKRGQDVALRCDPISGHVSLFWYQQALGQGPEFLTYFQNEAQLDKSGLPSDRFFAERPEGSVSTLKIQRTQQEDSAVYLCASSAGTGGTDTQYFGPGTRLTVL.

This clonotype was seen a handful of times. This chain links TRBV27 with TRBJ1-5; D gene uncertain. Per germline, CDR1 MNHEY and CDR2 SMNVEV (reference sequence). This CDR3 has 14 amino acids. V was shortened by 3 bases and J by 3 bases, with 9 bases between the two germline ends. Written as DNA, the CDR3 is TGTGCCAGCAGTTTTGGCCGATACAATCAGCCCCAGCATTTT. Translation gives CASSFGRYNQPQHF.

In this sample, this clonotype turned up a few times. This sequence joins TRBV7-9 and TRBJ2-7; D perhaps matches TRBD1 (7 bases). The CDR3 is 15 residues long. V was shortened by 4 bases and J by 5 bases, with 18 bases between the two germline ends. Germline V lookup: CDR1 SEHNR, CDR2 FQNEAQ (reference sequence). In nucleotides, the CDR3 is TGTGCCAGCAGCTCGGCAGGGGGGCAGGTCAACGAGCAGTACTTC. Translating gives CASSSAGGQVNEQYF.

This clonotype has a handful of counts. The rearrangement joins TRBV7-6 to TRBJ2-7, with 10 bases that match TRBD1. V dropped 3 bases and J dropped 10; count of bases not matched to a gene: 6. The CDR3 covers 13 residues. Germline V gene data show CDR1 as SGHVS and CDR2 as FNYEAQ. The CDR3 region has the DNA TGTGCCAGCAGCTTGTCGGGACAGGGGATTCAGTACTTC. Protein: CASSLSGQGIQYF.

This clonotype was observed at least ten times. The rearrangement links TRBV20-1 to TRBJ2-3; 9 bases agree with TRBD2. CDR3 length equals 16 residues. Germline V gene data show CDR1 as DFQATT and CDR2 as SNEGSKA (reference sequence). V dropped 3 bases and J dropped 5; count of bases not matched to a gene: 12. The CDR3 nucleotides are TGCAGTGCTAGCCCCTTTCTAGCGGGGAGCGTAGATACGCAGTATTTT. Translation gives CSASPFLAGSVDTQYF.

In this sample, this clonotype turned up a few times. The J gene is TRBJ2-7, the V gene TRBV7-8; D remains ambiguous. This CDR3 has 14 residues. V was cut by 5 bases and J by 6 bases, with 17 bases left in between. From germline, CDR1 is SGHVS and CDR2 FQNEAQ. Written as DNA, the CDR3 is TGTGCCAGCAGCGGATGGGATCTATCCGTCGAGCAGTACTTC. Its translation is CASSGWDLSVEQYF.

A remark on this clonotype: The junction differs from germline at one of its ends, possibly a read error. The gene calls are TRBV7-8 and TRBJ2-1, with 11 positions matching TRBD2. The CDR3 contains 16 residues. Germline-derived CDR1 and CDR2 are SGHVS and FQNEAQ. This CDR3 reads CASSPTTSGVYNEQFF. CDR3 bases: TGTGCCAGCAGCCCAACGACTAGCGGGGTCTACAATGAGCAATTCTTC.

A few counts support this clonotype. The chain has TRBV20-1 and TRBJ2-7; 11 nucleotides align to TRBD2. The CDR3 extends over 15 amino acids. The germline CDR1 and CDR2 sequences are DFQATT and SNEGSKA (reference sequence). After removal of 3 bases from V and 4 bases from J, the junction contained 8 bases not matched to a gene. CDR3 DNA: TGCAGTGCTAGTAAACTAGCGGGAGTACGGTACGAGCAGTACTTC. This translates into CSASKLAGVRYEQYF.

This clonotype was observed many times. CDR3 loop: CSVMGQVTYNEQFF. The CDR3 DNA reads TGCAGCGTGATGGGACAGGTAACCTACAATGAGCAGTTCTTC. The chain uses TRBV29-1 and TRBJ2-1; TRBD1 agrees at 8 bases. This CDR3 spans 14 amino acids. Germline V lookup: CDR1 SQVTM, CDR2 ANQGSEA. After removal of 6 bases from V and 2 bases from J, the junction contained 6 bases not matched to a gene.

This chain uses TRBV28 with TRBJ2-2; D is unclear. Trimming pared 10 bases from V and 1 base from J, leaving 4 bases between. The CDR3 covers 11 residues. The germline gives CDR1 MDHEN, CDR2 SYDVKM. The CDR3 protein is CAIRNTGELFF. CDR3 bases: TGTGCCATCAGGAACACCGGGGAGCTGTTTTTT.